A selection of T cell receptor beta chains follows, all from one sample in a study of cytotoxic CD8 clonotypes in ibrutinib-treated CLL. Only in-frame clones appear in the TCRdb table, and some are missing; sequencing was by immunoSEQ multiplex PCR. The sample yields 50,000 to 60,000 clones, 70% to 90% seen once. The sequencing used PBMCs, collected after 24 months of ibrutinib treatment. The receptors shown here come from a human donor with chronic lymphocytic leukemia. Both conserved end residues are part of each CDR3. A D gene is named only where the DNA matches it firmly. Part of the rows lack a size; the others show once, few, many or a class for expanded clones.

>NA|TRBV6-4|NA|TRBJ1-5
CASSENAGQPQHF
TGTGCCAGCAGTGAAAATGCAGGTCAGCCCCAGCATTTT
>NA|TRBV7-2|few|TRBJ1-1
CASSLDLTGTEAFF
TGTGCCAGCAGCTTAGATTTGACGGGCACTGAAGCTTTCTTT
>NA|TRBV28|NA|TRBJ1-1
CASIDLLGALNTEAFF
TGTGCCAGCATTGACCTGCTCGGCGCCTTGAACACTGAAGCTTTCTTT
>TRBD1|TRBV5-1|NA|TRBJ2-1
CASSETTGGTEQFF
TGCGCCAGCAGCGAGACTACAGGGGGCACTGAGCAGTTCTTC
>NA|TRBV28|few|TRBJ1-4
CASSLTGLHEKLFF
TGTGCCAGCAGCCTAACAGGGTTGCATGAAAAACTGTTTTTT
>NA|TRBV7-9|NA|TRBJ1-2
CASSLGSRGLSGYTF
TGTGCCAGCAGCTTAGGATCCCGAGGGCTCAGTGGCTACACCTTC
>NA|TRBV4-2|NA|TRBJ1-5
CASSQDPQGGNQPQHF
TGTGCCAGCAGCCAAGATCCCCAGGGTGGTAATCAGCCCCAGCATTTT
>NA|TRBV11-2|NA|TRBJ2-1
CASSLGRYNEQFF
TGTGCCAGCAGCTTAGGACGGTACAATGAGCAGTTCTTC
>NA|TRBV2|NA|TRBJ1-1
CASSEVGADTEAFF
TGTGCCAGCAGTGAGGTAGGGGCCGACACTGAAGCTTTCTTT
>NA|TRBV5-1|NA|TRBJ2-5
CASSLESAQETQYF
TGCGCCAGCAGCTTGGAATCAGCCCAAGAGACCCAGTACTTC
>NA|TRBV10-1|NA|TRBJ2-7
CASSDRAGREQYF
TGCGCCAGCAGTGATCGGGCGGGCCGCGAGCAGTACTTC
>NA|TRBV19|NA|TRBJ2-2
CASLSSEAVNTGELFF
TGTGCCAGCTTATCGAGCGAGGCGGTTAACACCGGGGAGCTGTTTTTT
>TRBD1|TRBV11-2|NA|TRBJ1-5
CASSLRGDRVGQPQHF
TGTGCCAGCAGCTTAAGGGGGGACAGGGTTGGTCAGCCCCAGCATTTT
>TRBD2|TRBV11-3|NA|TRBJ2-7
CASSFCPSGNFYEQYF
TGTGCCAGCAGCTTTTGTCCTAGCGGGAATTTCTACGAGCAGTACTTC
>NA|TRBV14|NA|TRBJ1-4
CASSTRQLTNEKLFF
TGTGCCAGCAGCACCCGACAGCTAACTAATGAAAAACTGTTTTTT
>TRBD1|TRBV5-1|NA|TRBJ1-4
CASSLMGQGNEKLFF
TGCGCCAGCAGCTTAATGGGACAGGGAAACGAAAAACTGTTTTTT
>NA|TRBV27|NA|TRBJ2-7
CASSFSDRIVSEQYF
TGTGCCAGCAGTTTTTCAGACCGTATCGTCAGCGAGCAGTACTTC
>TRBD1|TRBV9|NA|TRBJ1-1
CASSLDRADEAFF
TGTGCCAGCAGCCTCGACAGGGCGGATGAAGCTTTCTTT
>NA|TRBV7-2|NA|TRBJ2-7
CASSLGSYEQYF
TGTGCCAGCAGCTTAGGCTCCTACGAGCAGTACTTC
>TRBD1|TRBV10-2|NA|TRBJ1-4
CASSEPGTAEKLFF
TGCGCCAGCAGTGAGCCGGGGACAGCTGAAAAACTGTTTTTT
>NA|TRBV11-1|NA|TRBJ2-3
CASVGERGTDTQYF
TGTGCCAGCGTTGGGGAGAGGGGCACAGATACGCAGTATTTT
>NA|TRBV10-3|NA|TRBJ2-1
CAISEGNEQFF
TGTGCCATCAGTGAGGGGAATGAGCAGTTCTTC
>NA|TRBV2|once|TRBJ2-5
CASSVQETQYF
TGTGCCAGCAGTGTCCAAGAGACCCAGTACTTC
>NA|TRBV30|NA|TRBJ1-1
CAWSVGKVLPEAFF
TGTGCCTGGAGTGTGGGGAAAGTCTTACCTGAAGCTTTCTTT
>NA|TRBV10-3|once|TRBJ1-4
CATWPGVDEKLFF
TGTGCCACCTGGCCAGGGGTTGATGAAAAACTGTTTTTT
>NA|TRBV21-1|NA|TRBJ2-3
CASPRTGARVDTQYF
TGTGCCAGCCCCCGGACAGGGGCCCGTGTAGATACGCAGTATTTT
>NA|TRBV15|NA|TRBJ1-2
CATSLRTRGKGYTF
TGTGCCACCAGCCTTAGGACGCGTGGGAAGGGCTACACCTTC
>TRBD1|TRBV5-8|NA|TRBJ1-5
CASSHLTGADNQPQHF
TGTGCCAGCAGCCATCTGACAGGGGCGGACAATCAGCCCCAGCATTTT
>NA|TRBV7-2|NA|TRBJ1-1
CASSYEMNTEAFF
TGTGCCAGCAGCTACGAAATGAACACTGAAGCTTTCTTT
>NA|TRBV4-2|NA|TRBJ1-1
CASSQVDRLDTEAFF
TGTGCCAGCAGCCAAGTTGACAGACTAGACACTGAAGCTTTCTTT